This T cell receptor beta chain is drawn from a study of T cell responses to AZD1222 COVID-19 vaccine (dated by TCRdb to the early 2020s). Broadly, across the study: A total of under 250 trial participants underwent TCR sequencing, of whom some 200 had received two doses of AZD1222 and roughly 26 had received two doses of the MenACWY control vaccine. Enrollment into the trials was organized by age into subgroups of 18-55, 56-69 and 70-plus years, and those subgroups contained roughly 150, 30 and 60 TCR-sequenced participants, respectively.

Concerning this clone itself: No antigen is known for it. It has no much larger one-base neighbor in the sample; base qualities were not kept.

What this sample's time point label stands for: about 28 days (+/-7) after the second vaccine dose. AZD1222 recipients given second doses at about 4 weeks or at about 12 weeks were pooled, since spike-specific TCR depth and breadth were not found to differ between the two schedules. Vaccinee samples came from UK trials COV001 and COV002, including a single-blind randomized controlled phase 2/3 trial of AZD1222 (ChAdOx1 nCoV-19) in healthy adults. Trial participant PBMC samples were collected at day 0 and day 28 after the second dose for TCRbeta chain sequencing. V is cut back by 7 bases and J by 4 bases, with 13 bases in the junction unmatched. The CDR3 runs 16 amino acids, cysteine and phenylalanine included. Solely the CDR3 DNA is kept, with 48 bases framed from the first base. Via the germline V gene (reference sequence), CDR1 is MNHNY and CDR2 SVGAGI. The CDR3 regions of human TCRbeta chains were subjected to immunosequencing. As for the authors' bioinformatics: TCRs in the repertoires were matched against a reference library of SARS-CoV-2-specific TCRs that had been generated with the MIRA antigen-specificity platform. Breadth meant the fraction of unique TCRs that were SARS-CoV-2-associated, whereas depth meant the fraction of total T cells that were SARS-CoV-2-associated. Using the MIRA data, every spike-specific TCR was mapped to the spike region that the TCR reacted to and assigned to either a CD4 or a CD8 class. Log10-transformed breadth and depth values were compared by one-way ANOVA with Sidak's multiple comparisons tests. Sourced from immuneACCESS, this table was stored by TCRdb with only in-frame sequences that have V and J called. A share of the clones is absent; for the studies checked, an unresolved V gene accounts for under half, and the remainder has no known explanation. V, J and clone size are taken as reported in that table, and D and trimming were inferred from the DNA itself. For this sample the table gives around 150,000 clones, of which 92% were detected only once. The biggest ten clones account for less than 5% of the sample.

The full study reports these points: Vaccine-associated CD4 TCRs spanned the whole spike protein, with dominant responses in regions 160-218 and 743-854. The 56-69-year group was small, and its depth increase did not reach significance, likely because of low power. Because no samples from the day 14 peak response were available, repertoires could be characterized only after the peak T cell response. Conclusions about previously exposed vaccinees are limited, since just five or six AZD1222 recipients were seropositive for SARS-CoV-2 at baseline. Reportedly, close to half of the unique spike-specific TCRs recognized epitopes lying outside the regions that are mutated in the B.1.351 and B.1.1.7 variants. After two AZD1222 doses, both the breadth and the depth of spike-specific TCRs were significantly higher than at day 0 and than in MenACWY recipients. Most participants were white British and females outnumbered males, and the authors suggested that clonal diversity may have been underestimated.

This sequence originates from an adult who received the AZD1222 COVID-19 vaccine. Sample: peripheral blood, taken 28 days after the second AZD1222 dose. This sequence uses TRBV6-6 and TRBJ2-1, and 7 bases in between align with TRBD1. The nucleotides read TGTGCCAGCATCCTGCGTGGGACAGACACATACAATGAGCAGTTCTTC. It encodes CASILRGTDTYNEQFF.